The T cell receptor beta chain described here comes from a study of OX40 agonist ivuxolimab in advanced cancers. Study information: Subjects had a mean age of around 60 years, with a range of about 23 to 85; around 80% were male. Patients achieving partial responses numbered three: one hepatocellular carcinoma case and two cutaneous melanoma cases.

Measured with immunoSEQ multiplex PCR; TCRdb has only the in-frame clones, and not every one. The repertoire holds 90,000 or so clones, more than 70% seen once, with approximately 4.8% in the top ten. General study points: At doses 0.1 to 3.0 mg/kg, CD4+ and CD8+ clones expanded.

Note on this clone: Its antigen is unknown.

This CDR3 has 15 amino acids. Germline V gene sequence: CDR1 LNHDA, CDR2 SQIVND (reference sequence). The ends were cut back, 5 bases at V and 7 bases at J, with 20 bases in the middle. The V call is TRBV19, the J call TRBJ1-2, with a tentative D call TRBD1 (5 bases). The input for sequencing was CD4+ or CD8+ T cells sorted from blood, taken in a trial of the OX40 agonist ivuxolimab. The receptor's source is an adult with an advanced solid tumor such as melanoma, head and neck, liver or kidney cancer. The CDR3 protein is CASSLWGQGKGGYTF. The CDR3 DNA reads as TGTGCCAGTAGTTTATGGGGCCAAGGAAAGGGTGGCTACACCTTC.